This T cell receptor beta chain comes out of a study of blood T cell repertoires in COVID-19. Measured with immunoSEQ multiplex PCR; TCRdb has only the in-frame clones, and not every one. The table lists a few hundred thousand clones, approximately 80% of them singletons. Only a few counts were recorded for this clone. Trimming pared 6 bases from V and 9 bases from J, leaving 15 bases between. The length of the CDR3 is 13 residues. Germline values: CDR1 LGHDT, CDR2 YNNKEL (reference sequence). Sequenced sample: peripheral blood. This sequence joins TRBV3-1 (or the pseudogene TRBV3-2) and TRBJ2-4, with a weak D call TRBD1 (8 bases). The receptor comes from a man aged 80 or over with acute or convalescent COVID-19. The DNA of the CDR3 is TGTGCCAGCAGTCCGGACAGGGAGGGCATTCAGTACTTC. This encodes CASSPDREGIQYF.